This entry lists 15 T cell receptor beta chains sequenced from one sample in a study of cytomegalovirus exposure and HLA in healthy donors. Primers included in the PCR were 60 Vbeta and 13 Jbeta primers. Here immunoSEQ multiplex PCR was the method, and the copy in TCRdb shows in-frame clones only, minus some. The listing records some 120,000 clones. The sequenced material came from PBMCs. The source of these receptors is a woman aged 60-75 years in good health and CMV-seronegative.

The J gene is TRBJ2-5, the V gene TRBV28; 9 positions match TRBD2. The junction had 6 bases not matched to a gene; V was cut back by 3 bases and J by 4 bases. The CDR3 is 15 residues long. In germline, CDR1 is MDHEN, CDR2 SYDVKM. For the CDR3, the DNA is TGTGCCAGCAGTTTCTCGGGACTAGCCCCAGAGACCCAGTACTTC. Protein: CASSFSGLAPETQYF.

The V gene is TRBV19, the J gene TRBJ2-5; TRBD2 matches 9 bases. Germline V gives CDR1 LNHDA, CDR2 SQIVND (reference sequence). V was clipped by 6 bases and J by 3 bases; unmatched bases: 8. The CDR3 is 15 amino acids. As DNA, the CDR3 is TGTGCCAGTAGGCCGACTAGCGGAGTCAAAGAGACCCAGTACTTC. Protein: CASRPTSGVKETQYF.

The chain employs TRBV27 and TRBJ2-5; TRBD1 matches 9 bases. Near its end, the DNA agrees better with TRBJ2-7, so the J call may be wrong. The germline V gene has CDR1 MNHEY and CDR2 SMNVEV (reference sequence). The CDR3 sequence is 14 residues long. Written as DNA, the CDR3 is TGTGCCAGCAGTATCGGGACAGGGTGGAACGAGCAGTACTTC. Its translation: CASSIGTGWNEQYF.

The V call is TRBV6-5, the J call TRBJ2-7; D gene unclear. With 3 bases removed from V and 1 base from J, the gap between germline ends came to 10 bases. The germline gives CDR1 MNHEY, CDR2 SVGAGI. The CDR3 contains 14 residues. CDR3 amino acids: CASSYFPGSYEQYF. The CDR3 bases are TGTGCCAGCAGTTATTTTCCAGGATCCTACGAGCAGTACTTC.

The chain joins TRBV29-1 to TRBJ1-4, with D hard to call. CDR3 size: 11 residues. The germline V gene has CDR1 SQVTM and CDR2 ANQGSEA. V lost 5 bases and J lost 8, with 9 bases in between. CDR3 in DNA: TGCAGCGTTTGGCAGGCAGAAAAACTGTTTTTT. Residues: CSVWQAEKLFF.

The V call is TRBV19, the J call TRBJ1-5, with no clear D. This CDR3 comprises 16 residues. Germline CDR1 and CDR2: LNHDA and SQIVND (reference sequence). V lost 6 bases and J lost 6, with 21 bases in between. CDR3 residues: CASRSQQYSSSQPQHF. The CDR3 DNA follows: TGTGCCAGTAGGAGCCAACAGTATTCCTCAAGTCAGCCCCAGCATTTT.

The rearrangement links TRBV5-6 to TRBJ1-6; D is undetermined. This CDR3 region has 14 residues. CDR1 is SGHDT, CDR2 YYEEEE, per germline. V lost 2 bases, J lost 7 bases, and 10 bases lay in between. The CDR3 spells CASSLSLRNSPLHF. The CDR3 bases are TGTGCCAGCAGCTTATCGCTGCGAAATTCACCCCTCCACTTT.

The rearrangement joins TRBV10-2 to TRBJ2-3; TRBD2 agrees at 14 bases. The CDR3 is 18 amino acids. V shed 0 bases, J shed 9 bases, and the junction held 11 bases outside the gene matches. Per germline, CDR1 WSHSY and CDR2 SAAADI. The CDR3: CASSESTGQGTSGRTQYF. The CDR3 DNA sequence: TGCGCCAGCAGTGAGTCGACGGGTCAGGGGACTAGCGGGAGAACGCAGTATTTT.

CDR3 residues: CASSTLLTGGFSYEQYF. The CDR3, as DNA: TGTGCCAGCAGCACACTATTGACAGGGGGTTTCTCCTACGAGCAGTACTTC. The rearrangement uses TRBV7-9 and TRBJ2-7; 9 nucleotides match TRBD1. CDR3 length equals 17 residues. With V trimmed by 5 bases and J by 0 bases, 11 bases remained unmatched. Germline-derived CDR1 and CDR2 are SEHNR and FQNEAQ (reference sequence).

The CDR3 loop is CSVRLASRGQNTEAFF. In nucleotides, the CDR3 is TGCAGCGTTCGGCTGGCCAGTCGCGGCCAGAACACTGAAGCTTTCTTT. The chain employs TRBV29-1 and TRBJ1-1; D not resolved. The CDR3 runs 16 residues. The germline V gene encodes CDR1 SQVTM and CDR2 ANQGSEA. The ends were cut back, 5 bases at V and 1 base at J, with 20 bases in the middle.

The rearrangement uses TRBV29-1 and TRBJ1-2; unclear D gene. Looked up from germline, CDR1 is SQVTM and CDR2 is ANQGSEA. The CDR3 covers 12 residues. The germline V and J ends were trimmed by 5 bases and 0 bases, with 7 bases remaining between them. CDR3 DNA sequence: TGCAGCGTTTCAGGCACTAACTATGGCTACACCTTC. Amino acid sequence: CSVSGTNYGYTF.

This chain joins TRBV19 and TRBJ1-1, with D unclear. The V end was cut by 7 bases, the J end by 1 base, with 13 bases between. CDR3 length: 14 amino acids. The germline CDR1 and CDR2 sequences are LNHDA and SQIVND (reference sequence). CDR3 residues: CASIATWANTEAFF. The CDR3 DNA reads as TGTGCCAGTATCGCGACCTGGGCGAACACTGAAGCTTTCTTT.

The gene calls are TRBV9 and TRBJ2-7; possible D gene TRBD1, 5 bases. There are 16 residues in the CDR3. V lost 0 bases and J 7 bases, leaving 20 bases between the germline ends. Germline CDR1 SGDLS, CDR2 YYNGEE. The CDR3 region is CASSVVGHPQDGEQYF. In DNA, the CDR3 is TGTGCCAGCAGCGTAGTGGGGCATCCCCAGGATGGGGAGCAGTACTTC.

The chain uses TRBV27 and TRBJ1-1; 7 bases map to TRBD1. This CDR3 has 14 amino acids. Losses at the gene ends were 7 bases for V and 1 base for J; bases not matched to a gene: 6. The V gene's germline CDR1 is MNHEY and CDR2 SMNVEV (reference sequence). The CDR3 DNA is TGTGCCAGCACCAACAGACAGGGGAACACTGAAGCTTTCTTT. As protein: CASTNRQGNTEAFF.

This chain uses TRBV5-8 with TRBJ2-2; D unresolved. Trimming took off 0 bases at V and 3 bases at J, with 9 bases between the two ends. The CDR3 sequence is 15 residues long. Germline CDR1 reads SGHTS; CDR2 reads YDEGEE. CDR3 sequence reads: CASSLDGPYTGELFF. In nucleotides, the CDR3 is TGTGCCAGCAGCTTGGATGGGCCATACACCGGGGAGCTGTTTTTT.